A single sample is the source of the 15 T cell receptor beta chains below, sequenced in a study of low-dose radiotherapy and immunotherapy resistance in tumors. Time point meaning: after trial treatment. Treatment: LDRT plus nivolumab, ipilimumab, low-dose cyclophosphamide and aspirin (RACIN trial). TRAV- and TRBV-specific primers, spanning alpha and beta chains, primed first-strand cDNA. Both a constant-region primer and a V-primer adapter served to amplify TCRs across 15 to 20 PCR cycles. TCRdb called the reads again in MiXCR, with one record for every CDR3 protein. The sample lists about 97,000 distinct CDR3 sequences, less than 25% occurring once. The sample in question was PBMCs, obtained after low-dose radiotherapy plus immunotherapy. These receptors were taken from a male donor with prostate cancer.

The gene calls are TRBV5-4 and TRBJ2-3; D is perhaps TRBD1 or TRBD2 (6 bases each). Trimming shortened V by 3 bases and J by 6 bases, and 11 bases separated the two germline ends. Germline V gene lookup returns CDR1 SGHNT and CDR2 YYREEE (reference sequence). The length of the CDR3 is 13 residues. This CDR3 reads CASSYGGSDTQYF. The DNA for the CDR3 is TGTGCCAGCAGCTACGGGGGCTCGGATACGCAGTATTTT.

This clonotype has at least ten counts. The rearrangement uses TRBV10-2 and TRBJ2-3; no clear D. The V gene lost 4 bases and the J gene lost 8 bases, with 13 bases spanning the gap. Germline V gene data show CDR1 as WSHSY and CDR2 as SAAADI. This CDR3 contains 13 residues. CDR3 in DNA: TGCGCCAGCAGTGGGGCAGGTGGTGGTACGCAGTATTTT. It yields the protein CASSGAGGGTQYF.

The sample holds a few counts of this clonotype. The chain is built from TRBV11-2 and TRBJ2-1, with D tentatively TRBD2 (5 bases). Germline CDR1 SGHAT, CDR2 FQNNGV. There are 14 residues in the CDR3. The ends were cut back, 5 bases at V and 4 bases at J, with 12 bases in the middle. The CDR3 loop reads CASSTHGKYNEQFF. In DNA, the CDR3 is TGTGCCAGCAGCACCCACGGGAAATACAATGAGCAGTTCTTC.

This clonotype has ten or more counts. The chain links TRBV3-1 to TRBJ2-1, with a weak D call TRBD1 (6 bases). This CDR3 is built from 16 residues. Trimming left V 1 base short and J 2 bases short, with 12 bases between. Germline CDR1 and CDR2: LGHDT and YNNKEL (reference sequence). The CDR3 DNA follows: TGTGCCAGCAGCCAAGCGCAGGGGATAACCTACAATGAGCAGTTCTTC. This encodes CASSQAQGITYNEQFF.

There are many counts of this clonotype. V gene TRBV10-3 combines with J gene TRBJ1-4, with TRBD1 matching over 7 bases. Germline assignment: CDR1 ENHRY and CDR2 SYGVKD. CDR3 size: 14 residues. After removal of 6 bases from V and 0 bases from J, the junction contained 1 base not matched to a gene. This chain's CDR3 is CAIRGTATNEKLFF. DNA for the CDR3: TGTGCCATCAGGGGGACAGCAACTAATGAAAAACTGTTTTTT.

In its sample, this clonotype was seen many times. The chain links TRBV6-4 to TRBJ1-2; D ambiguous. Deletions cut 3 bases from V and 4 bases from J, with 12 bases between. Germline assignment: CDR1 MRHNA and CDR2 SNTAGT. The CDR3 is 14 residues long. This CDR3 reads CASSDGNFGYGYTF. In DNA form, the CDR3 reads TGTGCCAGCAGTGATGGAAATTTTGGCTATGGCTACACCTTC.

The CDR3 DNA reads as TGTGCCAGTAACCCGGGTTTGGGGACTGAAGCTTTCTTT. It codes for CASNPGLGTEAFF. The V call is TRBV12-3 or TRBV12-4, the J call TRBJ1-1; D call uncertain. CDR3 size: 13 residues. Trimming left V 9 bases short and J 5 bases short, with 16 bases between.

This clonotype was observed at least ten times. This sequence joins TRBV6-4 and TRBJ2-2; no firm D call. CDR3 length equals 14 residues. Germline V gene lookup returns CDR1 MRHNA and CDR2 SNTAGT. The V end lost 6 bases, the J end lost 5 bases, and 13 bases lay between the germline ends. CDR3 protein: CASSLQSSTGELFF. The CDR3 DNA reads TGTGCCAGCAGCCTCCAGTCGAGTACCGGGGAGCTGTTTTTT.

This clonotype has ten or more counts. One junction end disagrees with the germline gene, perhaps due to a read error. The J gene is TRBJ2-3, the V gene TRBV5-1; the D gene could be TRBD1 or TRBD2 (5 bases each). Germline CDR1 reads SGHRS; CDR2 reads YFSETQ. The CDR3 extends over 13 amino acids. The CDR3 loop is CASSSSTRDTQYF. The CDR3 DNA reads as TGTGCCAGCAGCTCCTCTACTCGGGACACGCAGTATTTT. The full variable domain, rest sourced from reference TRBV5-1 and TRBJ2-3, is KAGVTQTPRYLIKTRGQQVTLSCSPISGHRSVSWYQQTPGQGLQFLFEYFSETQRNKGNFPGRFSGRQFSNSRSEMNVSTLELGDSALYLCASSSSTRDTQYFGPGTRLTVL.

This clonotype was seen many times. V gene TRBV6-2 or TRBV6-3 combines with J gene TRBJ1-2; 8 positions match TRBD1. V lost 5 bases to trimming and J lost 5 bases; unmatched junction nucleotides: 4. The CDR3 is 13 residues long. Germline V gene sequence: CDR1 MNHEY, CDR2 SVGEGT. This CDR3 reads CASSTGQVYGYTF. Written as DNA, the CDR3 is TGTGCCAGCAGTACGGGACAGGTATATGGCTACACCTTC.

This clonotype was counted at least ten times. A junction boundary mismatches the germline segment, possibly from a read error. V and J are TRBV11-2 and TRBJ2-7; D remains unclear. Germline V gene sequence: CDR1 SGHAT, CDR2 FQNNGV. The CDR3 loop spans 12 amino acids. The CDR3 nucleotides read TGTGCCGGCAGCCCCTTAACTTCAGAGCAGTACTTC. This gives the protein CAGSPLTSEQYF. The full variable domain, in which reference TRBV11-2 and TRBJ2-7 provide the parts outside the CDR3, is EAGVAQSPRYKIIEKRQSVAFWCNPISGHATLYWYQQILGQGPKLLIQFQNNGVVDDSQLPKDRFSAERLKGVDSTLKIQPAKLEDSAVYLCAGSPLTSEQYFGPGTRLTVT.

This clonotype was found many times. The chain uses TRBV5-4 and TRBJ2-7; unclear D gene. This CDR3 contains 12 residues. Germline V gene data show CDR1 as SGHNT and CDR2 as YYREEE (reference sequence). V lost 0 bases to trimming and J lost 2 bases, with 3 bases between them. The CDR3 DNA follows: TGTGCCAGCAGCTTGGGTACCTACGAGCAGTACTTC. This encodes CASSLGTYEQYF.

This clonotype was recorded many times. The J gene is TRBJ2-3, the V gene TRBV11-2; 12 bases are a match to TRBD2. CDR1 is SGHAT and CDR2 is FQNNGV in the germline V gene. V dropped 1 base and J dropped 8; count of bases not matched to a gene: 4. This CDR3 is 15 amino acids long. The CDR3 DNA sequence: TGTGCCAGCAGCTTAGCGCTAGCGGGGGGGAGTACGCAGTATTTT. This codes for CASSLALAGGSTQYF.

This clonotype has a count of ten or more. The chain couples TRBV29-1 to TRBJ2-3; 10 bases are a match to TRBD1. The CDR3 covers 15 residues. From germline, CDR1 is SQVTM and CDR2 ANQGSEA. Unmatched junction bases numbered 6, after V lost 3 bases and J lost 3 bases. The CDR3 spells CSVEPRTGGTDTQYF. The CDR3 bases are TGCAGCGTTGAGCCCAGGACAGGGGGGACAGATACGCAGTATTTT.

This clonotype was found many times. This sequence joins TRBV6-8 and TRBJ2-5, with D perhaps TRBD2 (7 bases). V gave up 8 bases and J gave up 5 bases, with 18 bases separating them. CDR1 and CDR2 from the germline V gene are MNHGY and SAAAGT. The CDR3 spans 14 residues. The CDR3 DNA reads TGTGCCAGCGCGACGATACAGGGAGGGGAGACCCAGTACTTC. This sequence encodes CASATIQGGETQYF.